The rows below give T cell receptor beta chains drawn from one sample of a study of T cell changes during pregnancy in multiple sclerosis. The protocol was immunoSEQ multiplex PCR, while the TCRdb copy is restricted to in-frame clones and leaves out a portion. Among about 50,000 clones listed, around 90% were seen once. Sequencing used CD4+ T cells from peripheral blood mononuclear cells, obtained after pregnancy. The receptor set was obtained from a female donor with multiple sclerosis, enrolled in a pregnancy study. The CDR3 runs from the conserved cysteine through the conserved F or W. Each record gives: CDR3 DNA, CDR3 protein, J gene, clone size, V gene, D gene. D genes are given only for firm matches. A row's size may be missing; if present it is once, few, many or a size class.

DNA: TGCAGCGTTGGGGCGGGAGTAGGCTACGAGCAGTACTTC
CDR3: CSVGAGVGYEQYF
J: TRBJ2-7
size: .
V: TRBV29-1
D: TRBD2

DNA: TGTGCCACCAGCCGGGACACCTCCTCCTACGAGCAGTACTTC
CDR3: CATSRDTSSYEQYF
J: TRBJ2-7
size: .
V: TRBV2
D: .

DNA: TGCGCCAGCAGTGAGTCGAGAAGACAAAACAATGAGCAGTTCTTC
CDR3: CASSESRRQNNEQFF
J: TRBJ2-1
size: .
V: TRBV10-2
D: .

DNA: TGTGCCACACGACGATTTCTAGGACAAGAGACCCAGTACTTC
CDR3: CATRRFLGQETQYF
J: TRBJ2-5
size: .
V: TRBV19
D: .

DNA: TGCGCCAGCAGACAACCGGGACAGGGGTCGCGGATCGGGAATGAGCAGTTCTTC
CDR3: CASRQPGQGSRIGNEQFF
J: TRBJ2-1
size: .
V: TRBV4-1
D: TRBD1

DNA: TGTGCCAGCAGTTTAGTACAGGGCACTGAAGCTTTCTTT
CDR3: CASSLVQGTEAFF
J: TRBJ1-1
size: .
V: TRBV27
D: .

DNA: TGTGCCAGCAGTGTACGAGAAGCTAACTATGGCTACACCTTC
CDR3: CASSVREANYGYTF
J: TRBJ1-2
size: .
V: TRBV6-1
D: .

DNA: TGTGCCAGCAGTTCCCTAGGCAGGGGGCTGAATGAGCAGTTCTTC
CDR3: CASSSLGRGLNEQFF
J: TRBJ2-1
size: .
V: TRBV6-6
D: TRBD1

DNA: TGCAGCGTTGATGCCGGGACTAGCGGTTCCTACGAGCAGTACTTC
CDR3: CSVDAGTSGSYEQYF
J: TRBJ2-7
size: .
V: TRBV29-1
D: TRBD2

DNA: TGTGCCAGCAGCTTAGCTAGCGTTACCTACGAGCAGTACTTC
CDR3: CASSLASVTYEQYF
J: TRBJ2-7
size: .
V: TRBV11-2
D: .

DNA: TGTGCCAGCAGCTTAACAGGGGATCAGCCCCAGCATTTT
CDR3: CASSLTGDQPQHF
J: TRBJ1-5
size: once
V: TRBV7-2
D: TRBD1

DNA: TGTGCCAGCAGCCCGGGTAGCGGGAGGGCGAGGGCCAAAAACATTCAGTACTTC
CDR3: CASSPGSGRARAKNIQYF
J: TRBJ2-4
size: .
V: TRBV7-2
D: TRBD2

DNA: TGCGCCAGCGCCTTCGGAGGTGAAGGAGAGACCCAGTACTTC
CDR3: CASAFGGEGETQYF
J: TRBJ2-5
size: .
V: TRBV5-1
D: .

DNA: TGTGCCAGCAGCTCGACTAGCGGGAGACCCTACAATGAGCAGTTCTTC
CDR3: CASSSTSGRPYNEQFF
J: TRBJ2-1
size: .
V: TRBV7-3
D: TRBD2

DNA: TGTGCCAGCCCCAACGTTGCGAACTATGGCTACACCTTC
CDR3: CASPNVANYGYTF
J: TRBJ1-2
size: once
V: TRBV6-1
D: .

DNA: TGTGCCAGCTCTCGGGCCTCAGGGGCCACTAATGAAAAACTGTTTTTT
CDR3: CASSRASGATNEKLFF
J: TRBJ1-4
size: .
V: TRBV18
D: .

DNA: TGCGCCAGCAGCCAGGACAGGGCCTCTTCGAATGGCTACACCTTC
CDR3: CASSQDRASSNGYTF
J: TRBJ1-2
size: .
V: TRBV5-1
D: TRBD1

DNA: TGTGCCAGCAGTGATGACTGGGGCTACGAGCAGTTCTTC
CDR3: CASSDDWGYEQFF
J: TRBJ2-1
size: .
V: TRBV6-4
D: .

DNA: TGTGCCAGCAGCGGGGGAGGGGTAGGCGAAAAACTGTTTTTT
CDR3: CASSGGGVGEKLFF
J: TRBJ1-4
size: .
V: TRBV2
D: .

DNA: TGTGCCATCAGCAGGGGGGCTAACTATGGCTACACCTTC
CDR3: CAISRGANYGYTF
J: TRBJ1-2
size: .
V: TRBV10-3
D: TRBD1

DNA: TGTGCCTGGAGTGTCAGGACTAGCGGGAGTGACGAGCAGTACTTC
CDR3: CAWSVRTSGSDEQYF
J: TRBJ2-7
size: .
V: TRBV30
D: TRBD2

DNA: TGTGCCAGTAGTATACAGGGAAGGGGCAACCAGCATTTT
CDR3: CASSIQGRGNQHF
J: TRBJ1-5
size: .
V: TRBV19
D: .

DNA: TGCGCCAGCAGTGAGACTAGCGCACACACAGATACGCAGTATTTT
CDR3: CASSETSAHTDTQYF
J: TRBJ2-3
size: .
V: TRBV10-2
D: TRBD2

DNA: TGTGCCAGCAGCTGGGTTCGCGGGGGCTACAATGAGCAGTTCTTC
CDR3: CASSWVRGGYNEQFF
J: TRBJ2-1
size: .
V: TRBV7-9
D: TRBD2

DNA: TGTGCCAGCAGCCCTACCCCAGGGGATTTCGGCTACACCTTC
CDR3: CASSPTPGDFGYTF
J: TRBJ1-2
size: .
V: TRBV5-4
D: .

DNA: TGTGCCAGCAGTGGGAAGGAGGGGACAGCCTGGATTGAAAAACTGTTTTTT
CDR3: CASSGKEGTAWIEKLFF
J: TRBJ1-4
size: .
V: TRBV6-1
D: TRBD1

DNA: TGTGCCAGCGGTGGGGACAGGGGGTCCCCCACAGATACGCAGTATTTT
CDR3: CASGGDRGSPTDTQYF
J: TRBJ2-3
size: .
V: TRBV6-6
D: TRBD1

DNA: TGTGCCAGCAGCAAGACAGGGGCTAATGAAAAACTGTTTTTT
CDR3: CASSKTGANEKLFF
J: TRBJ1-4
size: .
V: TRBV4-2
D: TRBD1

DNA: TGTGCCAGCAGCCGTACAGGGAGCTCCTACGAGCAGTACTTC
CDR3: CASSRTGSSYEQYF
J: TRBJ2-7
size: .
V: TRBV5-4
D: .

DNA: TGTGCCTGGAGATCTTCTGGGGCCAACGTCCTGACTTTC
CDR3: CAWRSSGANVLTF
J: TRBJ2-6
size: .
V: TRBV30
D: .

DNA: TGCAGCGTTGAAGAATCCCAGGGGAGCACCATATATTTT
CDR3: CSVEESQGSTIYF
J: TRBJ1-3
size: .
V: TRBV29-1
D: .

DNA: TGTGCCAGCAGCAGGACTAGCGGGACCTACTCCTCTAGCACAGATACGCAGTATTTT
CDR3: CASSRTSGTYSSSTDTQYF
J: TRBJ2-3
size: .
V: TRBV11-2
D: TRBD2

DNA: TGTGCCAGTAGTATTGGACAGGGGGTCGAAGCTTTCTTT
CDR3: CASSIGQGVEAFF
J: TRBJ1-1
size: .
V: TRBV19
D: TRBD1

DNA: TGTGCCTGGAGTGTAAGGCGGGAGGTCCGCTACGAGCAGTACTTC
CDR3: CAWSVRREVRYEQYF
J: TRBJ2-7
size: .
V: TRBV30
D: TRBD2

DNA: TGTGCCAGCAGTGCGAGCCGAAACACCGGGGAGCTGTTTTTT
CDR3: CASSASRNTGELFF
J: TRBJ2-2
size: .
V: TRBV2
D: .

DNA: TGTGCCAGCAGCTTAGGGCTAGCGGGATCCTACAATGAGCAGTTCTTC
CDR3: CASSLGLAGSYNEQFF
J: TRBJ2-1
size: .
V: TRBV7-6
D: TRBD2

DNA: TGTGCCAGCAGCTTCTCACTGACAGGGCTCGAGCAGTACTTC
CDR3: CASSFSLTGLEQYF
J: TRBJ2-7
size: .
V: TRBV7-8
D: TRBD1

DNA: TGTGCCACCCCCGGGCGGGCCAACTATGGCTACACCTTC
CDR3: CATPGRANYGYTF
J: TRBJ1-2
size: .
V: TRBV28
D: .

DNA: TGCGCCAGCAGCTTGAGCGGAGAGACCCAGTACTTC
CDR3: CASSLSGETQYF
J: TRBJ2-5
size: .
V: TRBV5-1
D: .

DNA: TGTGCCAGCAGCTTAGAAGGACAGGGGCGACCTAGCTCCTACAATGAGCAGTTCTTC
CDR3: CASSLEGQGRPSSYNEQFF
J: TRBJ2-1
size: once
V: TRBV7-6
D: TRBD1

DNA: TGTGCCAGCAGTGAGACGAGGGTCGCGAACACCGGGGAGCTGTTTTTT
CDR3: CASSETRVANTGELFF
J: TRBJ2-2
size: once
V: TRBV2
D: .

DNA: TGTGCCAGCAGCCACAAAAGGTCCCAGGACTCCTACGAGCAGTACTTC
CDR3: CASSHKRSQDSYEQYF
J: TRBJ2-7
size: .
V: TRBV4-2
D: .

DNA: TGTGCCAGCAGCGTAGCCGGGCTAGCGGGAGGGAACAATGAGCAGTTCTTC
CDR3: CASSVAGLAGGNNEQFF
J: TRBJ2-1
size: .
V: TRBV9
D: TRBD2

DNA: TGTGCCAGCAGTCGAACAGGGGGTGACACTAGCGGGAGCGGCACAGATACGCAGTATTTT
CDR3: CASSRTGGDTSGSGTDTQYF
J: TRBJ2-3
size: .
V: TRBV2
D: TRBD2

DNA: TGTGCCAGCAGTGTGGGACAAAACTATGGCTACACCTTC
CDR3: CASSVGQNYGYTF
J: TRBJ1-2
size: .
V: TRBV2
D: .

DNA: TGCGCCAGCAGCCCAGGGACAGGCCCTCCAGCCGGGGAGCTGTTTTTT
CDR3: CASSPGTGPPAGELFF
J: TRBJ2-2
size: .
V: TRBV5-1
D: TRBD1

DNA: TGCGCCAGCAGCCAAGCCGGGACAGGGTCGGGCGAGCAGTTCTTC
CDR3: CASSQAGTGSGEQFF
J: TRBJ2-1
size: .
V: TRBV5-1
D: TRBD1

DNA: TGTGCCAGCTCACGTACCGGGACAGGGGCTGAAGCTTTCTTT
CDR3: CASSRTGTGAEAFF
J: TRBJ1-1
size: .
V: TRBV18
D: TRBD1

DNA: TGTGCCAGTAGTCGACAGGGGAAGGCCTACGAGCAGTACTTC
CDR3: CASSRQGKAYEQYF
J: TRBJ2-7
size: .
V: TRBV19
D: TRBD1

DNA: TGTGCCAGTCTGAGTGGGAGTAACTATGGCTACACCTTC
CDR3: CASLSGSNYGYTF
J: TRBJ1-2
size: .
V: TRBV7-3
D: .

DNA: TGTGCCAGCAGCCCGTTCAGGGCGAACTATGGCTACACCTTC
CDR3: CASSPFRANYGYTF
J: TRBJ1-2
size: .
V: TRBV14
D: .

DNA: TGTGCCAGCACCCCTAATGGGGAGACTAATGAAAAACTGTTTTTT
CDR3: CASTPNGETNEKLFF
J: TRBJ1-4
size: .
V: TRBV5-5
D: .

DNA: TGCAGCGCCGTACCTAGCGGGAGGGCTTACAATGAGCAGTTCTTC
CDR3: CSAVPSGRAYNEQFF
J: TRBJ2-1
size: once
V: TRBV29-1
D: TRBD2

DNA: TGTGCCAGCAGCGGTTCTACAGTCATGCAAGATACGCAGTATTTT
CDR3: CASSGSTVMQDTQYF
J: TRBJ2-3
size: .
V: TRBV21-1
D: .

DNA: TGCGCCAGCAGCCCCGGGGGGCCCCTGAACACTGAAGCTTTCTTT
CDR3: CASSPGGPLNTEAFF
J: TRBJ1-1
size: .
V: TRBV5-1
D: .

DNA: TGTGCCAGTAACCCGGGACTAGCGGGAGAAGCCTACGAGCAGTACTTC
CDR3: CASNPGLAGEAYEQYF
J: TRBJ2-7
size: .
V: TRBV19
D: TRBD2

DNA: TGTGCCAGCAGAATCGGGACAATGAACACCGGGGAGCTGTTTTTT
CDR3: CASRIGTMNTGELFF
J: TRBJ2-2
size: .
V: TRBV6-5
D: .

DNA: TGCGCCAGCAGCTTGGGAGGGACAGGCGATGGCTACACCTTC
CDR3: CASSLGGTGDGYTF
J: TRBJ1-2
size: .
V: TRBV5-1
D: TRBD1

DNA: TGTGCCAGTCACTCCCGGGGGGGGGCTGACTATGGCTACACCTTC
CDR3: CASHSRGGADYGYTF
J: TRBJ1-2
size: .
V: TRBV6-1
D: .

DNA: TGTGCCAGCAGCCCCACCTTGACAGGCTCTTTGGAGTACTTC
CDR3: CASSPTLTGSLEYF
J: TRBJ2-7
size: once
V: TRBV14
D: .